This TCR beta chain was recorded in a study of blood T cells in healthy people across ages. The V end was cut by 2 bases, the J end by 6 bases, with 7 bases between. The germline CDR1 and CDR2 sequences are LNHDA and SQIVND (reference sequence). The CDR3 is 13 amino acids. Study outcomes and limitations: Naive CD4+ cell counts and diversity both ran higher in long-lived than in aged donors.

Primed by a sample-barcoded 5' primer and a J-beta primer mix, a second PCR proceeded for about 7 to 12 cycles. TCRdb redid the calling of the 5' RACE reads with MiXCR, one entry per CDR3 protein. The sample yields 450,000 to 600,000 distinct CDR3 sequences, around 27% seen once. This clonotype occurred a few times. What it binds is unknown. These data are also associated with another study on T cells of mothers and their children.

The clonotype was recovered from a boy under 10 years old in good health. The J gene is TRBJ1-4, the V gene TRBV19; perhaps TRBD1 as D (5 bases). The sequenced material came from blood. The CDR3 coding sequence is TGTGCCAGTAGTATATCGGGGGATGAAAAACTGTTTTTT. Its protein is CASSISGDEKLFF. The whole variable domain, filled in from reference TRBV19 and TRBJ1-4, reads DGGITQSPKYLFRKEGQNVTLSCEQNLNHDAMYWYRQDPGQGLRLIYYSQIVNDFQKGDIAEGYSVSREKKESFPLTVTSAQKNPTAFYLCASSISGDEKLFFGSGTQLSVL.